The present entry profiles one TCR beta chain with its context. CDR1 and CDR2 from the germline V gene are SGHAT and FQNNGV. CDR3 size: 15 residues. V lost 3 bases and J lost 5; bases outside the gene matches: 7. In the study's own analysis: By means of reference gene primer amplification, nucleated cell counts were estimated. The assay was immunoSEQ multiplex PCR, and TCRdb's table has in-frame clones only and misses some. The V and J calls and clone size come from that table; D and trimming were worked out from the DNA. The sample contains 150,000 or so clones, around 79% of which appear only once. The sample originates from a study of blood T cell repertoires in COVID-19. Background on the study: Some COVID-19 samples were acute and others convalescent; all came from the United States, Italy and Spain. Sample material is recorded as cDNA or gDNA derived from T cells, B-cell-depleted T cells, or PBMCs.

V is TRBV11-2 and J is TRBJ1-1, with 9 positions matching TRBD1. The TCR originated in a man older than 75 with acute or convalescent COVID-19. The specimen sequenced was peripheral blood. CDR3 bases: TGTGCCAGCAGCTTCTCCGGGACAGGGCGAACTGAAGCTTTCTTT. This encodes CASSFSGTGRTEAFF.